Listed below are T cell receptor beta chains from one sample, sequenced in a study of cytomegalovirus exposure and HLA in healthy donors. Some clones are missing from TCRdb's copy, which holds only in-frame ones; the method was immunoSEQ multiplex PCR. Here the sample spans tens of thousands of clones, around nine tenths being singletons. The material sequenced was PBMCs. These receptors originate from a boy aged 10-17 years in good health and CMV-seronegative. Each CDR3 is given with its conserved first and last residue. D genes are given only for firm matches. Clone size is not always given. Where it is, it says once, few, many or a class for expanded clones.

D	size	J	V	CDR3	DNA
NA	few	TRBJ1-3	TRBV2	CASLQDSGNTIYF	TGTGCCAGCCTTCAGGACTCTGGAAACACCATATATTTT
NA	NA	TRBJ1-2	TRBV6-5	CASSPGSYGYTF	TGTGCCAGCAGCCCCGGGTCCTATGGCTACACCTTC
TRBD1	NA	TRBJ2-2	TRBV6-5	CASSYSIDRGTGELFF	TGTGCCAGCAGTTACTCGATAGACAGGGGCACCGGGGAGCTGTTTTTT
TRBD1	few	TRBJ2-7	TRBV6-1	CASSEGTGESYEQYF	TGTGCCAGCAGTGAGGGGACAGGTGAATCCTACGAGCAGTACTTC
NA	NA	TRBJ1-2	TRBV19	CASSLSSGIWDYGYTF	TGTGCCAGTAGTCTCTCATCTGGGATTTGGGACTACGGCTACACCTTC
NA	once	TRBJ1-2	TRBV7-9	CASSALRAGRQGYTF	TGTGCCAGCAGCGCATTGAGAGCGGGGCGGCAAGGCTACACCTTC
NA	few	TRBJ1-3	TRBV6-1	CASSEGLTSGNTIYF	TGTGCCAGCAGTGAAGGACTGACCTCTGGAAACACCATATATTTT
NA	NA	TRBJ2-2	TRBV5-1	CASSFRSRGDPGELFF	TGCGCCAGCAGCTTTCGCTCTCGGGGTGACCCCGGGGAGCTGTTTTTT
NA	NA	TRBJ2-7	TRBV11-2	CASSLQVYEQYF	TGTGCCAGCAGTTTACAGGTATACGAGCAGTACTTC
NA	NA	TRBJ1-1	TRBV10-1	CASRREGGTEAFF	TGCGCCAGTCGGAGGGAAGGAGGCACTGAAGCTTTCTTT
TRBD1	NA	TRBJ1-3	TRBV6-6	CASNTGAASGNTIYF	TGTGCCAGCAACACAGGGGCCGCCTCTGGAAACACCATATATTTT
NA	NA	TRBJ2-1	TRBV2	CASSEGQYNEQFF	TGTGCCAGCAGTGAAGGGCAGTACAATGAGCAGTTCTTC
NA	few	TRBJ2-7	TRBV5-1	CASSLRNRDKGFYEQYF	TGCGCCAGCAGCTTGCGCAACCGGGACAAGGGGTTCTACGAGCAGTACTTC
NA	NA	TRBJ2-3	TRBV5-1	CASSFLLSTDTQYF	TGCGCCAGCAGCTTTCTCCTATCCACAGATACGCAGTATTTT
TRBD1	NA	TRBJ1-4	TRBV9	CASSVEGGEEKLFF	TGTGCCAGCAGCGTAGAAGGGGGCGAAGAAAAACTGTTTTTT
NA	NA	TRBJ2-5	TRBV25-1	CASSEEGLGQETQYF	TGTGCCAGCAGTGAGGAGGGGTTAGGCCAAGAGACCCAGTACTTC
NA	NA	TRBJ2-1	TRBV7-5	CARSLCPEQGDHNEQFF	TGTGCCAGAAGCTTATGTCCCGAACAGGGGGACCACAATGAGCAGTTCTTC
TRBD1	NA	TRBJ1-2	TRBV19	CASSIGTGGGYGYTF	TGTGCCAGTAGTATCGGGACAGGGGGCGGCTATGGCTACACCTTC
TRBD1	NA	TRBJ2-7	TRBV5-6	CASSWDPGQGFHEQYF	TGTGCCAGCAGCTGGGACCCGGGACAGGGCTTCCACGAGCAGTACTTC
TRBD1	NA	TRBJ1-1	TRBV18	CASSPPNRGNTEAFF	TGTGCCAGCTCACCACCGAACAGGGGGAACACTGAAGCTTTCTTT
NA	NA	TRBJ2-7	TRBV11-2	CASSAGVYEQYF	TGTGCCAGCAGCGCAGGCGTTTACGAGCAGTACTTC
NA	NA	TRBJ2-2	TRBV5-6	CASSLGRGELFF	TGTGCCAGCAGCTTGGGTCGCGGGGAGCTGTTTTTT
NA	NA	TRBJ1-5	TRBV6-1	CASSEDRDAKNQPQHF	TGTGCCAGCAGTGAAGACAGGGACGCCAAAAATCAGCCCCAGCATTTT
TRBD1	NA	TRBJ2-7	TRBV2	CASSVPTPDRVFYEQYF	TGTGCCAGCAGCGTACCAACACCGGACAGGGTATTCTACGAGCAGTACTTC
TRBD2	NA	TRBJ2-5	TRBV11-2	CASSLARGGETQYF	TGTGCCAGCAGCTTAGCACGGGGAGGGGAGACCCAGTACTTC
TRBD2	NA	TRBJ2-5	TRBV7-2	CASSLDASGGETQYF	TGTGCCAGCAGCTTAGACGCTAGCGGGGGTGAGACCCAGTACTTC
TRBD2	NA	TRBJ2-1	TRBV10-3	CAISGTSGAYNEQFF	TGTGCCATCAGCGGGACTAGCGGTGCCTACAATGAGCAGTTCTTC
NA	NA	TRBJ1-2	TRBV19	CASNTAGVYGYTF	TGTGCCAGTAACACCGCGGGGGTCTATGGCTACACCTTC
NA	NA	TRBJ1-1	TRBV6-1	CASSAHRAPLNTEAFF	TGTGCCAGCAGTGCGCACAGGGCCCCGTTGAACACTGAAGCTTTCTTT
NA	NA	TRBJ1-3	TRBV6-1	CASSERGTGNTIYF	TGTGCCAGCAGTGAGCGGGGAACTGGAAACACCATATATTTT
NA	few	TRBJ2-6	TRBV4-3	CASSLSLGTSGANVLTF	TGCGCCAGCAGCCTATCACTGGGCACCTCTGGGGCCAACGTCCTGACTTTC
TRBD1	NA	TRBJ2-7	TRBV5-1	CASSRTGGESYEQYF	TGCGCCAGCAGCCGGACAGGGGGCGAATCCTACGAGCAGTACTTC
TRBD1	NA	TRBJ2-3	TRBV10-1	CASNYRDRERRGATDTQYF	TGCGCCAGCAATTACCGGGACAGGGAACGACGCGGGGCCACAGATACGCAGTATTTT
NA	NA	TRBJ2-1	TRBV13	CASSLPIAGYNEQFF	TGTGCCAGCAGCTTACCCATAGCCGGATACAATGAGCAGTTCTTC
TRBD1	NA	TRBJ1-5	TRBV5-6	CASSSGTGVQPQHF	TGTGCCAGCAGCTCCGGGACAGGGGTACAGCCCCAGCATTTT
TRBD1	NA	TRBJ2-7	TRBV5-5	CASSLTGDEQYF	TGTGCCAGCAGTCTGACAGGGGACGAGCAGTACTTC
TRBD1	NA	TRBJ2-7	TRBV7-3	CASSRDRGYEQYF	TGTGCCAGCAGCCGGGACAGGGGCTACGAGCAGTACTTC
NA	NA	TRBJ2-3	TRBV14	CASSQDNPRLRADTQYF	TGTGCCAGCAGCCAAGATAACCCCAGACTGCGAGCGGATACGCAGTATTTT
TRBD1	NA	TRBJ1-1	TRBV29-1	CSVVAGGITEAFF	TGCAGCGTTGTGGCAGGGGGTATCACTGAAGCTTTCTTT
TRBD2	NA	TRBJ2-1	TRBV2	CASSDPGTSGGPNEQFF	TGTGCCAGCAGTGACCCCGGGACTAGCGGGGGGCCCAATGAGCAGTTCTTC
TRBD1	NA	TRBJ2-7	TRBV11-3	CASSLGQGTKEQYF	TGTGCCAGCAGCTTGGGACAGGGAACGAAGGAGCAGTACTTC
NA	NA	TRBJ1-6	TRBV21-1	CASSPVWGQSYNSPLHF	TGTGCCAGCAGCCCTGTTTGGGGGCAAAGCTATAATTCACCCCTCCACTTT
NA	NA	TRBJ2-5	TRBV29-1	CSVGAEETQYF	TGCAGCGTTGGGGCAGAAGAGACCCAGTACTTC
TRBD2	NA	TRBJ2-7	TRBV18	CASSPQGPSGDLYEQYF	TGTGCCAGCTCACCACAGGGTCCTAGCGGGGATCTCTACGAGCAGTACTTC
NA	NA	TRBJ1-2	TRBV15	CATSRDRRENYGYTF	TGTGCCACCAGCAGAGACCGACGGGAAAACTATGGCTACACCTTC
NA	NA	TRBJ2-1	TRBV29-1	CSVETGFSNNEQFF	TGCAGCGTCGAAACAGGGTTTTCCAACAATGAGCAGTTCTTC
NA	NA	TRBJ2-5	TRBV6-1	CASSGGLKTQYF	TGTGCCAGCAGTGGGGGCCTAAAGACCCAGTACTTC
NA	NA	TRBJ1-5	TRBV4-1	CASSEPGGPMVPQHF	TGCGCCAGCAGCGAACCCGGCGGGCCCATGGTGCCCCAGCATTTT
TRBD2	NA	TRBJ2-7	TRBV4-1	CASSQVEVSGGSTSYEQYF	TGCGCCAGCAGCCAAGTGGAGGTTAGCGGGGGGTCCACGTCCTACGAGCAGTACTTC
TRBD2	NA	TRBJ2-1	TRBV29-1	CSVEGQRGADNEQFF	TGCAGCGTTGAGGGTCAGCGGGGGGCGGACAATGAGCAGTTCTTC